Below are 19 T cell receptor beta chains sequenced from a single sample in a study of blood T cell repertoires in COVID-19. The method was immunoSEQ multiplex PCR; TCRdb's version includes in-frame clones alone and lacks a portion of them. The top ten hold under 7% of the sample, which has about 160,000 clones, approximately 81% seen once. The specimen sequenced was peripheral blood. The receptors derive from a woman aged 50 to 60 with COVID-19, enrolled during active disease.

The V gene is TRBV6-2 or TRBV6-3, the J gene TRBJ1-5, with D unclear. The CDR3 runs to 13 residues. The germline V and J ends were trimmed by 2 bases and 5 bases, with 7 bases remaining between them. From germline, CDR1 is MNHEY and CDR2 SVGEGT. CDR3 sequence reads: CASSYESHQPQHF. In DNA form, the CDR3 reads TGTGCCAGCAGTTACGAGTCCCATCAGCCCCAGCATTTT.

This clone was counted at least ten times. The rearrangement joins TRBV4-1 to TRBJ2-1, with 7 positions matching TRBD1. J lost 8 bases, V lost 4 bases, and 2 bases had no gene match. CDR3 size: 12 residues. CDR1 is MGHRA, CDR2 YSYEKL, per germline. The CDR3 bases are TGCGCCAGCAGCCTCACAGGGGATGAGCAGTTCTTC. It is translated as CASSLTGDEQFF.

This clone rates as medium-sized. The V call is TRBV7-3, the J call TRBJ2-1; D is perhaps TRBD1 (6 bases). Between the trimmed V and J ends, which lost 5 bases and 5 bases, there was a span of 19 bases. Germline-derived CDR1 and CDR2 are SGHTA and FQGTGA. The CDR3 runs 16 residues. CDR3 in amino acids: CASSLTQGPPDNEQFF. The CDR3 DNA reads TGTGCCAGCAGCCTCACACAGGGACCCCCCGACAATGAGCAGTTCTTC.

This clone occurred once. This chain joins TRBV30 and TRBJ2-3, with D possibly being TRBD1 (6 bases). The V end was cut by 3 bases, the J end by 6 bases, with 13 bases between. Germline V lookup: CDR1 GTSNPN, CDR2 SVGIG (reference sequence). The length of the CDR3 is 13 residues. CDR3 protein: CAWSPPGADTQYF. The DNA for the CDR3 is TGTGCCTGGAGCCCCCCAGGGGCCGATACGCAGTATTTT.

V is TRBV4-3 and J is TRBJ1-1; 8 bases line up with TRBD1. V lost 0 bases, J lost 4 bases, and 7 bases stayed unmatched. CDR3 length equals 16 residues. CDR1 is LGHNA, CDR2 YSLEER, per germline. The CDR3 here is CASSQDAQGAFTEAFF. DNA of the CDR3: TGCGCCAGCAGCCAAGACGCCCAGGGGGCTTTCACTGAAGCTTTCTTT.

The chain combines TRBV4-2 with TRBJ1-4, with D hard to call. In germline, CDR1 is LGHNA, CDR2 YNFKEQ. This CDR3 comprises 15 residues. Trimming took off 1 base at V and 4 bases at J, with 10 bases between the two ends. For the CDR3, the DNA is TGTGCCAGCAGCCAAGTCCCAGAATTTAATGAAAAACTGTTTTTT. This translates into CASSQVPEFNEKLFF.

The chain employs TRBV27 and TRBJ1-6, with D unclear. The CDR3 runs to 17 residues. Trimming removed 3 bases at V and 8 bases at J, with 20 bases between. Per germline, CDR1 MNHEY and CDR2 SMNVEV (reference sequence). CDR3 region: CASSLGGEGIIDSPLHF. The CDR3, as DNA: TGTGCCAGCAGTTTGGGCGGTGAGGGTATAATTGATTCACCCCTCCACTTT.

The J gene is TRBJ1-1, the V gene TRBV9; D is unresolved. V lost 4 bases and J lost 0, with 10 bases in between. CDR3 length: 14 amino acids. Germline loops: CDR1 SGDLS, CDR2 YYNGEE. CDR3 sequence: CASSPTTLNTEAFF. In DNA form, the CDR3 reads TGTGCCAGCAGCCCCACGACTCTGAACACTGAAGCTTTCTTT.

V gene TRBV7-9 combines with J gene TRBJ1-1; D is undetermined. Germline V lookup: CDR1 SEHNR, CDR2 FQNEAQ (reference sequence). With 1 base removed from V and 5 bases from J, the gap between germline ends came to 8 bases. There are 13 residues in the CDR3. The CDR3: CASSLGGGTEAFF. CDR3 in DNA: TGTGCCAGCAGCTTAGGAGGTGGAACTGAAGCTTTCTTT.

V usage is TRBV5-1 and J usage is TRBJ2-5; 7 bases are a match to TRBD1. The germline V gene has CDR1 SGHRS and CDR2 YFSETQ. The V segment lost 0 bases and the J segment 7 bases; nucleotides outside the gene matches: 9. There are 15 residues in the CDR3. The DNA for the CDR3 is TGCGCCAGCAGCTTGGGCGAGAGCAGGGGGATGACCCAGTACTTC. This sequence encodes CASSLGESRGMTQYF.

The chain employs TRBV7-9 and TRBJ1-3; TRBD1 is a possible D gene (6 bases). Germline-derived CDR1 and CDR2 are SEHNR and FQNEAQ (reference sequence). Trimming cost V 1 base and J 0 bases, with 10 bases left between them. CDR3 length equals 16 residues. CDR3 sequence: CASSLVGQSSGNTIYF. Here the CDR3 DNA reads TGTGCCAGCAGCTTAGTAGGACAGAGCTCTGGAAACACCATATATTTT. Together with reference TRBV7-9 and TRBJ1-3, the CDR3 gives the full variable domain: DTGVSQNPRHKITKRGQNVTFRCDPISEHNRLYWYRQTLGQGPEFLTYFQNEAQLEKSRLLSDRFSAERPKGSFSTLEIQRTEQGDSAMYLCASSLVGQSSGNTIYFGEGSWLTVV.

The gene calls are TRBV5-4 and TRBJ1-5; possible D gene TRBD1, 5 bases. V was clipped by 1 base and J by 6 bases, with 11 bases between them. The CDR3 loop spans 14 amino acids. Germline V gives CDR1 SGHNT, CDR2 YYREEE (reference sequence). CDR3 bases: TGTGCCAGCAGCTTGTGGGGGAGGATTCAGCCCCAGCATTTT. This gives the protein CASSLWGRIQPQHF.

This clone was seen just once. The chain has TRBV5-6 and TRBJ2-2; 8 positions match TRBD2. This CDR3 contains 16 residues. The germline CDR1 and CDR2 sequences are SGHDT and YYEEEE. V shed 0 bases, J shed 4 bases, and the junction held 5 bases outside the gene matches. Written as DNA, the CDR3 is TGTGCCAGCAGCTTGGCCGTAGCGGGGACCACCGGGGAGCTGTTTTTT. It yields the protein CASSLAVAGTTGELFF.

In this sample, this clone turned up once. This chain uses TRBV28 with TRBJ2-1; TRBD1 matches at 9 bases. This CDR3 comprises 15 residues. The J segment lost 7 bases and the V segment lost 4 bases, leaving 8 bases of the junction unmatched. The germline CDR1 and CDR2 sequences are MDHEN and SYDVKM. The CDR3 region is CASSSPGQGLNEQFF. The CDR3 DNA is TGTGCCAGCAGTTCACCGGGACAGGGATTGAATGAGCAGTTCTTC. The full variable domain, in which reference TRBV28 and TRBJ2-1 provide the parts outside the CDR3, is DVKVTQSSRYLVKRTGEKVFLECVQDMDHENMFWYRQDPGLGLRLIYFSYDVKMKEKGDIPEGYSVSREKKERFSLILESASTNQTSMYLCASSSPGQGLNEQFFGPGTRLTVL.

The chain couples TRBV4-1 to TRBJ1-4, with 9 positions matching TRBD1. The V gene's germline CDR1 is MGHRA and CDR2 YSYEKL. Trimming at V came to 4 bases and at J to 2 bases, leaving 8 bases not matched to a gene. This CDR3 contains 17 residues. The CDR3 reads CASSLSSDRGTNEKLFF. CDR3 in DNA: TGCGCCAGCAGCCTGAGCTCCGACAGGGGGACTAATGAAAAACTGTTTTTT.

V is TRBV30 and J is TRBJ2-7; D gene uncertain. Trimming pared 4 bases from V and 0 bases from J, leaving 10 bases between. Germline CDR1 and CDR2: GTSNPN and SVGIG (reference sequence). The CDR3 is 13 amino acids. The CDR3 sequence is CAWKTRSSYEQYF. The DNA of the CDR3 is TGTGCCTGGAAAACCCGGAGCTCCTACGAGCAGTACTTC.

The V gene is TRBV6-5, the J gene TRBJ2-7, with 8 bases matching TRBD1. With V trimmed by 8 bases and J by 1 base, 4 bases remained unmatched. CDR3 size: 13 residues. Looked up from germline, CDR1 is MNHEY and CDR2 is SVGAGI. The chain's CDR3 is CASGQGASYEQYF. CDR3 bases: TGTGCCAGCGGGCAGGGGGCATCCTACGAGCAGTACTTC.

The chain is built from TRBV7-2 and TRBJ1-2, with no clear D. V lost 1 base and J 0 bases, leaving 9 bases between the germline ends. CDR1 and CDR2 from the germline V gene are SGHTA and FQGNSA. This CDR3 is 15 amino acids long. DNA of the CDR3: TGTGCCAGCAGCTTAGGGCAGGAAGCTAACTATGGCTACACCTTC. Translated, it gives CASSLGQEANYGYTF.

The V gene is TRBV7-9, the J gene TRBJ1-2; D gene unclear. Germline V lookup: CDR1 SEHNR, CDR2 FQNEAQ (reference sequence). The V end was cut by 3 bases, the J end by 4 bases, with 21 bases between. The CDR3 is 17 amino acids. CDR3 DNA sequence: TGTGCCAGCAGCTTCTTAGGTGACGGCGGCTTGAGCTATGGCTACACCTTC. It specifies CASSFLGDGGLSYGYTF.